This TCR beta chain was sequenced during a study of CD8 T cells in Susac syndrome. V lost 5 bases and J lost 7, with 12 bases in between. CDR3 length equals 13 residues. RNA amounts of 0.5 to 1 ug underwent reverse transcription with random hexamers. TCRdb re-analysed the immunoSEQ multiplex PCR reads in MiXCR, keeping a single row per CDR3 protein. The sample holds around 140,000 distinct CDR3 sequences, 95% seen once. The chain joins TRBV12-3 or TRBV12-4 to TRBJ1-5; no clear D gene. The sequencing sample was made of CD4+ T cells from PBMCs. This TCR was sampled from a human donor with Susac syndrome. The CDR3 protein is CASSLQAGQPQHF. The CDR3 DNA sequence: TGTGCCAGCAGTCTCCAGGCTGGGCAGCCCCAGCATTTT.